These 3 T cell receptor beta chains originate from one sample sequenced in a study of T-cell reconstitution after alpha-beta-depleted transplantation in children. Preparing the TCRbeta library involved the use of unique molecular identifiers. Each CDR3 protein is one row after TCRdb ran MiXCR on the PCR reads. The sample includes 98,000 or so distinct CDR3 sequences, roughly 6.1% of them seen just once. This material consisted of PBMCs, mostly from graft donor cells, taken 360 days after TCRalphabeta/CD19-depleted stem cell transplant. The receptors here all came from a male patient aged 2-10 years who had a stem cell transplant for acute lymphoblastic leukemia, so the T cells may come from the graft donor.

The chain employs TRBV7-6 and TRBJ1-2, with D uncertain. There are 12 residues in the CDR3. CDR1 is SGHVS, CDR2 FNYEAQ, per germline. The ends were cut back, 2 bases at V and 0 bases at J, with 1 base in the middle. This CDR3 reads CASSLTNYGYTF. The CDR3 nucleotides read TGTGCCAGCAGCTTAACTAACTATGGCTACACCTTC. The full variable domain, with the rest looked up from reference TRBV7-6 and TRBJ1-2, is GAGVSQSPRYKVTKRGQDVALRCDPISGHVSLYWYRQALGQGPEFLTYFNYEAQQDKSGLPNDRFSAERPEGSISTLTIQRTEQRDSAMYRCASSLTNYGYTFGSGTRLTVV.

This clonotype occurred many times. The chain joins TRBV5-5 to TRBJ1-2; D ambiguous. This CDR3 has 13 residues. The germline V gene encodes CDR1 SGHKS and CDR2 YYEKEE (reference sequence). Trimming stripped 4 bases from V and 8 bases from J, with 15 bases between. CDR3 nucleotides: TGTGCCAGCAGCCGGACGGGAAGAGGGGGCTACACCTTC. Amino acids: CASSRTGRGGYTF.

This clonotype was seen at least ten times. The chain employs TRBV20-1 and TRBJ1-1; D is undetermined. Trimming took off 1 base at V and 1 base at J, with 10 bases between the two ends. CDR1 is DFQATT, CDR2 SNEGSKA, per germline (reference sequence). CDR3 size: 14 residues. The CDR3 loop is CSARVGGPNTEAFF. The CDR3 DNA reads TGCAGTGCTAGAGTGGGAGGACCGAACACTGAAGCTTTCTTT.